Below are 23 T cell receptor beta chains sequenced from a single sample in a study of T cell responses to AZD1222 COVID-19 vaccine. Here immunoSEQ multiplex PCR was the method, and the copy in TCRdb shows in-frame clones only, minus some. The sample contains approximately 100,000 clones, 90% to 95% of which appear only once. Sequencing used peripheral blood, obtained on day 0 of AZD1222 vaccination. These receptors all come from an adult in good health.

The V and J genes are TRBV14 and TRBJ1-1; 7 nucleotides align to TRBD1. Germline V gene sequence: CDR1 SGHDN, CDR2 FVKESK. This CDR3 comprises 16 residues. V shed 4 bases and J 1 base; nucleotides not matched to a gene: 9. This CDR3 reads CASSPTLGQQNTEAFF. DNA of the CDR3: TGTGCCAGCAGCCCAACCCTGGGACAGCAGAACACTGAAGCTTTCTTT.

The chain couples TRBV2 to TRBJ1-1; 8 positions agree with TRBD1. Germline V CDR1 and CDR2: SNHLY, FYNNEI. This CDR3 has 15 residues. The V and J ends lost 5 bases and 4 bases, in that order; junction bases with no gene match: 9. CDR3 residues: CASSQGQALLTEAFF. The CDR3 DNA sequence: TGTGCCAGCAGTCAGGGACAGGCCCTCCTCACTGAAGCTTTCTTT.

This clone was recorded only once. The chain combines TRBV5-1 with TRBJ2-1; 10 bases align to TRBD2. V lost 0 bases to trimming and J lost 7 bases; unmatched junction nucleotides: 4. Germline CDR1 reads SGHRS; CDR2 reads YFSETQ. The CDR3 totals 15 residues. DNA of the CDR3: TGCGCCAGCAGCTTGGACCTAGCGGGAGTAAATGAGCAGTTCTTC. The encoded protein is CASSLDLAGVNEQFF.

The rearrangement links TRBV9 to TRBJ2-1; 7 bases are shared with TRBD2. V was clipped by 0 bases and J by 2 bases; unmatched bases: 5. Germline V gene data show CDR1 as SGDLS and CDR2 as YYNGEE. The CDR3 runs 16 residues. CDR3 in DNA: TGTGCCAGCAGCGTAGGGGGCGGGAGAGCCTACAATGAGCAGTTCTTC. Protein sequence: CASSVGGGRAYNEQFF. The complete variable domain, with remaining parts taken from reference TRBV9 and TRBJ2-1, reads DSGVTQTPKHLITATGQRVTLRCSPRSGDLSVYWYQQSLDQGLQFLIQYYNGEERAKGNILERFSAQQFPDLHSELNLSSLELGDSALYFCASSVGGGRAYNEQFFGPGTRLTVL.

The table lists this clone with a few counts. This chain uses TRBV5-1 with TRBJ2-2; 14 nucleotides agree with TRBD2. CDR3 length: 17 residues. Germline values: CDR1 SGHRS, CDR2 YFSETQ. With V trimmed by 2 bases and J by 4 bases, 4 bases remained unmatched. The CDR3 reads CASSLGTSGSATGELFF. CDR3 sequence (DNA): TGCGCCAGCAGCTTAGGGACTAGCGGGAGCGCCACCGGGGAGCTGTTTTTT.

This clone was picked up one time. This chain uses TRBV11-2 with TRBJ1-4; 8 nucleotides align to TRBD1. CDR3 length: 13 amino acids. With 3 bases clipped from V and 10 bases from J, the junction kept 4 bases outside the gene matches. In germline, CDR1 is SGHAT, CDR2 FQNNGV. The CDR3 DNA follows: TGTGCCAGCAGCTTGGGACAGGAAGGAAAACTGTTTTTT. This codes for CASSLGQEGKLFF.

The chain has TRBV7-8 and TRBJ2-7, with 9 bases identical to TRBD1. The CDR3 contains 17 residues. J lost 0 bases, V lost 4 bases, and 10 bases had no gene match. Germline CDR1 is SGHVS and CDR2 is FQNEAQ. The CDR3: CASSSGTGKLSSYEQYF. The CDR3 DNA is TGTGCCAGCAGCTCCGGGACAGGGAAACTCTCCTCCTACGAGCAGTACTTC.

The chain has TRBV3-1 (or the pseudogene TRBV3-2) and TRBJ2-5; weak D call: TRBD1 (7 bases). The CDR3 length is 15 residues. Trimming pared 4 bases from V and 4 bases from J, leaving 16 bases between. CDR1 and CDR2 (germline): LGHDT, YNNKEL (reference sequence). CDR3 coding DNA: TGTGCCAGCAGCCGGGCGGGACGGACAGGAGAGACCCAGTACTTC. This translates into CASSRAGRTGETQYF.

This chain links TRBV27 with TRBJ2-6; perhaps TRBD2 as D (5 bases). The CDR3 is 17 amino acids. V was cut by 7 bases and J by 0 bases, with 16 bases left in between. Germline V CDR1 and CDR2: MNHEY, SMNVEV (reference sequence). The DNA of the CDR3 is TGTGCCAGCAAGAGGGCCGGTACCCACTCTGGGGCCAACGTCCTGACTTTC. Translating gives CASKRAGTHSGANVLTF.

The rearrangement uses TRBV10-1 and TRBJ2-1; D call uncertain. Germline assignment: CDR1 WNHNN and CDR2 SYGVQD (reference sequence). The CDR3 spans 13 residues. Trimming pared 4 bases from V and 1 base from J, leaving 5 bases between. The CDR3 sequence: CASSGNSYNEQFF. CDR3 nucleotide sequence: TGCGCCAGCAGTGGGAATTCCTACAATGAGCAGTTCTTC.

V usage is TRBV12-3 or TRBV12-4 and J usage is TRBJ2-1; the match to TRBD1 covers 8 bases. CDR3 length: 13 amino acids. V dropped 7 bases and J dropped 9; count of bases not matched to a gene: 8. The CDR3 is CASTSQGVSEQFF. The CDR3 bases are TGTGCCAGCACCTCACAGGGGGTAAGTGAGCAGTTCTTC.

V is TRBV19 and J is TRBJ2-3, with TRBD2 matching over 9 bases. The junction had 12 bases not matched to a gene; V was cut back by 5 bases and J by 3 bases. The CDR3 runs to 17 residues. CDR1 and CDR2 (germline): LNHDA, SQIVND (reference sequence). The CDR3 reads CASSRMPGLAITDTQYF. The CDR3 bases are TGTGCCAGTAGTCGGATGCCGGGACTAGCAATTACAGATACGCAGTATTTT.

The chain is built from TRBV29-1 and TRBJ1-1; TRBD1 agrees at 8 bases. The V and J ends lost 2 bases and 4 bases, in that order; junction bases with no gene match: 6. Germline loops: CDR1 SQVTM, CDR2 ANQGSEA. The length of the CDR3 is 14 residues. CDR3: CSVEPDRVPTEAFF. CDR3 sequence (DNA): TGCAGCGTTGAACCGGACAGGGTGCCCACTGAAGCTTTCTTT.

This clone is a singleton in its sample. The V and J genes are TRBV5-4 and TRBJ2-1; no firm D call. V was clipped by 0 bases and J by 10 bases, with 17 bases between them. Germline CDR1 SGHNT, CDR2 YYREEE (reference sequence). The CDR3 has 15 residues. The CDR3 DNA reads TGTGCCAGCAGCTTGGGTTCCGACTCCCGAGGCGAGCAGTTCTTC. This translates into CASSLGSDSRGEQFF.

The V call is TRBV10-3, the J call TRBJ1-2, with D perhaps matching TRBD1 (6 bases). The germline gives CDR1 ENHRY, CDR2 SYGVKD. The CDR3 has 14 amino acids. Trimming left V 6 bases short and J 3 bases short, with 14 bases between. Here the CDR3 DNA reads TGTGCCATCAGCCAACAGGGCTCGGACTATGGCTACACCTTC. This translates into CAISQQGSDYGYTF.

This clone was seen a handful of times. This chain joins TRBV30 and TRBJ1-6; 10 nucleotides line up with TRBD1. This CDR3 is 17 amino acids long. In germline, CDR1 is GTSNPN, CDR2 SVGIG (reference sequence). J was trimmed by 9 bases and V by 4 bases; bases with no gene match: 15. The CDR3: CAWTKKTGTGEASPLHF. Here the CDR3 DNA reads TGTGCCTGGACCAAAAAAACAGGGACAGGGGAAGCTTCACCCCTCCACTTT.

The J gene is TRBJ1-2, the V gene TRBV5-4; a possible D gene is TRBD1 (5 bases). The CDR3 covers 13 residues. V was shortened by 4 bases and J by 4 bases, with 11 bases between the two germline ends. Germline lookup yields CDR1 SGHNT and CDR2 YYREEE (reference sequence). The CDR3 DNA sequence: TGTGCCAGCAGCGAGGGACCTAGCTATGGCTACACCTTC. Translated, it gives CASSEGPSYGYTF.

The CDR3 region has the DNA TGCAGCGTTGTTGGGTGGGTCACTGAAGCTTTCTTT. Encoded protein: CSVVGWVTEAFF. The V call is TRBV29-1, the J call TRBJ1-1; D unclear. Trimming removed 4 bases at V and 4 bases at J, with 10 bases between. This CDR3 is 12 amino acids long. Per germline, CDR1 SQVTM and CDR2 ANQGSEA. Full variable domain (missing parts from reference TRBV29-1 and TRBJ1-1): SAVISQKPSRDICQRGTSLTIQCQVDSQVTMMFWYRQQPGQSLTLIATANQGSEATYESGFVIDKFPISRPNLTFSTLTVSNMSPEDSSIYLCSVVGWVTEAFFGQGTRLTVV.

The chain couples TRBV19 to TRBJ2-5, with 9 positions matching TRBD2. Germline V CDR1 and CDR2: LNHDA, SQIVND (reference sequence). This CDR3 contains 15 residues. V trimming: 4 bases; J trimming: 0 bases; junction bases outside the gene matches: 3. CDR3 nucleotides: TGTGCCAGTAGTACAAGCGGGAGGTACCAAGAGACCCAGTACTTC. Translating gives CASSTSGRYQETQYF. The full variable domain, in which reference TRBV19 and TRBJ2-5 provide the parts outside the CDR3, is DGGITQSPKYLFRKEGQNVTLSCEQNLNHDAMYWYRQDPGQGLRLIYYSQIVNDFQKGDIAEGYSVSREKKESFPLTVTSAQKNPTAFYLCASSTSGRYQETQYFGPGTRLLVL.

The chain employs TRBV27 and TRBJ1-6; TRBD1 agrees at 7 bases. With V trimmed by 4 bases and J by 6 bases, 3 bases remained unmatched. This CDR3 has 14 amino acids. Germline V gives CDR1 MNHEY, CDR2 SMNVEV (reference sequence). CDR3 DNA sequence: TGTGCCAGCAGTTGGAGGGGGCCTAATTCACCCCTCCACTTT. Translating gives CASSWRGPNSPLHF.

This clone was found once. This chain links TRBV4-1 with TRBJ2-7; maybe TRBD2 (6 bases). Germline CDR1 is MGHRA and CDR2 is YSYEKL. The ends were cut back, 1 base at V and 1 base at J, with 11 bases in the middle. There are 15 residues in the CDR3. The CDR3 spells CASSQGAGQSYEQYF. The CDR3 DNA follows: TGCGCCAGCAGCCAAGGAGCGGGCCAGTCCTACGAGCAGTACTTC.

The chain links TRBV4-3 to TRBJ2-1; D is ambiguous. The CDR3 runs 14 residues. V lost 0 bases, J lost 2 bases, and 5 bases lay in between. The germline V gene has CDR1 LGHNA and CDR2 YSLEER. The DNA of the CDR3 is TGCGCCAGCAGCCAAGATGGGACCTACAATGAGCAGTTCTTC. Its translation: CASSQDGTYNEQFF.

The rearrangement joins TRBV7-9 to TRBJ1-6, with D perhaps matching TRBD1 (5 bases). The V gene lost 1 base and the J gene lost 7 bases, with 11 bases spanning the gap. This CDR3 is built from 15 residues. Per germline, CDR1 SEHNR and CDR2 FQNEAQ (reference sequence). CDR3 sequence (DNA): TGTGCCAGCAGCTTAGGCAGCCGGGGGAATTCACCCCTCCACTTT. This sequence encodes CASSLGSRGNSPLHF.